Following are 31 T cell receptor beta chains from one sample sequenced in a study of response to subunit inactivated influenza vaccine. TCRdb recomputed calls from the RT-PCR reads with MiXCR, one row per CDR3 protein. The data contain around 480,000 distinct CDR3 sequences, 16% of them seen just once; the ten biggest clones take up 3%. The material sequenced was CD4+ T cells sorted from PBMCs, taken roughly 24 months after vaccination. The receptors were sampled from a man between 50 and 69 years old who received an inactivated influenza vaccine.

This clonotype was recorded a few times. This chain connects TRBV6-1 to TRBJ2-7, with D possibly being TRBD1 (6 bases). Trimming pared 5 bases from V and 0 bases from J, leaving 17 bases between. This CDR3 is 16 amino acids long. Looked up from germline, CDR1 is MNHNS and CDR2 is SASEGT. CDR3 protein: CASSRGQPQSSYEQYF. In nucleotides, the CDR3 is TGTGCCAGCAGTAGGGGACAACCCCAAAGCTCCTACGAGCAGTACTTC.

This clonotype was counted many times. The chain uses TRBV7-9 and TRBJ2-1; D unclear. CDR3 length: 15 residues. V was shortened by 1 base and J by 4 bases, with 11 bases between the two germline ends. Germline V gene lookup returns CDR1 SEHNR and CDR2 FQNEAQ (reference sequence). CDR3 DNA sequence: TGTGCCAGCAGCTTAGAACATTACGCTTACAATGAGCAGTTCTTC. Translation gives CASSLEHYAYNEQFF.

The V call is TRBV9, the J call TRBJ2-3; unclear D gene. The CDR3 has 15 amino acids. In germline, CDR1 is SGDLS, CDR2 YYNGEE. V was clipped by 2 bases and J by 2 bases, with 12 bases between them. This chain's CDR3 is CASSVSPGTTDTQYF. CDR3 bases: TGTGCCAGCAGCGTTTCTCCCGGAACCACAGATACGCAGTATTTT.

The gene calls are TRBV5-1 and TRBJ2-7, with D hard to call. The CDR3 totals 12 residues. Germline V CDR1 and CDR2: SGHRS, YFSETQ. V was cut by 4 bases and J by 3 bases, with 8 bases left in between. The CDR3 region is CASSVSDYEQYF. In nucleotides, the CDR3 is TGCGCCAGCAGCGTGAGTGACTACGAGCAGTACTTC.

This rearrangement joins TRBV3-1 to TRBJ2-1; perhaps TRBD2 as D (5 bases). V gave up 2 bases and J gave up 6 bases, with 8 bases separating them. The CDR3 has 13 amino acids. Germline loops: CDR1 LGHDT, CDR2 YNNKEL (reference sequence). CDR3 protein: CASSQFRGNEQFF. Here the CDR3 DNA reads TGTGCCAGCAGCCAATTCCGGGGCAATGAGCAGTTCTTC.

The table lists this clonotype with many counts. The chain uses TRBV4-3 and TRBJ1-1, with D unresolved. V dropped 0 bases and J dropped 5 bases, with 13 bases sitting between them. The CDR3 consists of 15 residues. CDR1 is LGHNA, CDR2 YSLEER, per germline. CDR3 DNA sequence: TGCGCCAGCAGCCAAGATTCCCAGGCAACAACTGAAGCTTTCTTT. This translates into CASSQDSQATTEAFF.

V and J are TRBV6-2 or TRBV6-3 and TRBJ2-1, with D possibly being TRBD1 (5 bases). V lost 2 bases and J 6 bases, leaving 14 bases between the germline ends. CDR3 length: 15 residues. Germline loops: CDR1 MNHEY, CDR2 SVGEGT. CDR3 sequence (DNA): TGTGCCAGCAGTTACGTGGAGCCAGGGTTCAATGAGCAGTTCTTC. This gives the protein CASSYVEPGFNEQFF.

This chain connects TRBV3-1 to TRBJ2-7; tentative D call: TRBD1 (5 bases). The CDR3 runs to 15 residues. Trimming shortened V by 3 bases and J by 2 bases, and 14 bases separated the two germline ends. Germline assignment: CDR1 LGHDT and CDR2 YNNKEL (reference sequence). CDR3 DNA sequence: TGTGCCAGCAGCCATGGCGTGGGGCAAGCCTACGAGCAGTACTTC. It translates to CASSHGVGQAYEQYF.

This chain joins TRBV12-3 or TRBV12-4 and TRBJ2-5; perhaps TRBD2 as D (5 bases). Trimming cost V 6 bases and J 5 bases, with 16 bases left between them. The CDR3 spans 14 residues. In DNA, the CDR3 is TGTGCCAGCAGCACCGCAGGAGGCGCGGAGACCCAGTACTTC. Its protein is CASSTAGGAETQYF.

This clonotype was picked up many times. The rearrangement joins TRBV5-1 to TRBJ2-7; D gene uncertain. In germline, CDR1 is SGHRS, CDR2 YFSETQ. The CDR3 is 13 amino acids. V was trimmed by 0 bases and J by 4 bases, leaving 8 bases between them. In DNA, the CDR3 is TGCGCCAGCAGCTTGGCCTACGGGTACGAGCAGTACTTC. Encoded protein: CASSLAYGYEQYF.

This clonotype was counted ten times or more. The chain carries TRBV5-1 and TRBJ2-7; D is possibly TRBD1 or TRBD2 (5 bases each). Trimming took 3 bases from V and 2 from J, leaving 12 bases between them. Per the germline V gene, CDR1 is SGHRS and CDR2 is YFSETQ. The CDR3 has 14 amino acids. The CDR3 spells CASSYRDGPYEQYF. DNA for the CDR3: TGCGCCAGCAGCTACCGGGACGGTCCCTACGAGCAGTACTTC.

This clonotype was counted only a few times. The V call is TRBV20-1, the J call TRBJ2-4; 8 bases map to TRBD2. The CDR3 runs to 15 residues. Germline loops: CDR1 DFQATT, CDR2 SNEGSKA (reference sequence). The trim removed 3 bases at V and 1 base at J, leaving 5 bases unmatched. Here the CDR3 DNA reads TGCAGTGCTAGCCGACCGGGGGGGGCCAAAAACATTCAGTACTTC. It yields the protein CSASRPGGAKNIQYF.

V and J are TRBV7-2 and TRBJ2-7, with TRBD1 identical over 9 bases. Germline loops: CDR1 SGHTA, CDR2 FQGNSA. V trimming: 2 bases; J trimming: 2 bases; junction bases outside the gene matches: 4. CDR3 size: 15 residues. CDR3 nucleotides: TGTGCCAGCAGCTTAAAAGACAGGGGGGCCTACGAGCAGTACTTC. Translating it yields CASSLKDRGAYEQYF.

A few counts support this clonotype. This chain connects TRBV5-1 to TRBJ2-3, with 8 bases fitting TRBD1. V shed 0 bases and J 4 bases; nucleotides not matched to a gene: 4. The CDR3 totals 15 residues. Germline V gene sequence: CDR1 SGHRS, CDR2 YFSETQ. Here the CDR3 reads CASSLGQGSADTQYF. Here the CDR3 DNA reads TGCGCCAGCAGCTTGGGACAGGGGAGCGCAGATACGCAGTATTTT.

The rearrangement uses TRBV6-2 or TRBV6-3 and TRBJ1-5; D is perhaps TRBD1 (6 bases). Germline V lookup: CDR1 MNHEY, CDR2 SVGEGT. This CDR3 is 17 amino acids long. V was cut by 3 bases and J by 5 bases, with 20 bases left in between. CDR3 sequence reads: CASSYSGTGTRDQPQHF. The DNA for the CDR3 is TGTGCCAGCAGTTATTCAGGGACCGGGACACGGGATCAGCCCCAGCATTTT.

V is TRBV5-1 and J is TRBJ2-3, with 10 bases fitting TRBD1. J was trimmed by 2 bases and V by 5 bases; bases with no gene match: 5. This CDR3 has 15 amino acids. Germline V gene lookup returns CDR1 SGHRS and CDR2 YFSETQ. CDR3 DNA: TGCGCCAGCAGAAATAGACAGGGGGCCACAGATACGCAGTATTTT. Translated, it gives CASRNRQGATDTQYF.

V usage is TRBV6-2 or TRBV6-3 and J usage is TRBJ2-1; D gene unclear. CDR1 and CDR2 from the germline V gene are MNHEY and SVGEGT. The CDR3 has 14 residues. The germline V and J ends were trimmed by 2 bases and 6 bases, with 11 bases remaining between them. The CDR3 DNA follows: TGTGCCAGCAGTTACGCGTTGTTTGGCAATGAGCAGTTCTTC. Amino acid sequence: CASSYALFGNEQFF.

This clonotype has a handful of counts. The CDR3 spells CASSLLTVLNEQFF. In nucleotides, the CDR3 is TGTGCCAGCAGTCTCCTGACAGTTTTGAATGAGCAGTTCTTC. The chain couples TRBV6-2 or TRBV6-3 to TRBJ2-1; D perhaps matches TRBD1 (5 bases). The germline V gene encodes CDR1 MNHEY and CDR2 SVGEGT. The CDR3 contains 14 residues. The V gene lost 5 bases and the J gene lost 7 bases, with 15 bases spanning the gap.

The CDR3 DNA reads as TGTGCCAGCAGCTTAGCGCTAGGAGGGTTCGAGCAGTACTTC. It encodes CASSLALGGFEQYF. The chain couples TRBV7-2 to TRBJ2-7; a possible D gene is TRBD2 (6 bases). The CDR3 is 14 residues long. Between the trimmed V and J ends, which lost 0 bases and 6 bases, there was a span of 12 bases. From germline, CDR1 is SGHTA and CDR2 FQGNSA. Supplemented by reference TRBV7-2 and TRBJ2-7, the full variable domain reads GAGVSQSPSNKVTEKGKDVELRCDPISGHTALYWYRQSLGQGLEFLIYFQGNSAPDKSGLPSDRFSAERTGGSVSTLTIQRTQQEDSAVYLCASSLALGGFEQYFGPGTRLTVT.

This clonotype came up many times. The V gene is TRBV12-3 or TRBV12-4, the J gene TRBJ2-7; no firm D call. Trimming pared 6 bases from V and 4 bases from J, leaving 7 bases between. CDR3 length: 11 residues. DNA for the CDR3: TGTGCCAGCAGCAATAGATACGAGCAGTACTTC. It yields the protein CASSNRYEQYF.

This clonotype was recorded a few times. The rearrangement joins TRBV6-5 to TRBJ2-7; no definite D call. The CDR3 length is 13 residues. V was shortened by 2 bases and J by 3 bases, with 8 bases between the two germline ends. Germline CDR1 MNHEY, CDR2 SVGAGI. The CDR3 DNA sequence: TGTGCCAGCAGTTACATTCCGTACTACGAGCAGTACTTC. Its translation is CASSYIPYYEQYF.

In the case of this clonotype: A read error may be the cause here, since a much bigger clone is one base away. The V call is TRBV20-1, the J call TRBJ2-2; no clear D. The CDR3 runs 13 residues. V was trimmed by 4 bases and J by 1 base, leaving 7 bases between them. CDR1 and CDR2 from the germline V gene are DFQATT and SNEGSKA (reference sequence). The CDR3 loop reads CSAKWQNTGELFF. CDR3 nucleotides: TGCAGTGCTAAGTGGCAGAACACCGGGGAGCTGTTTTTT.

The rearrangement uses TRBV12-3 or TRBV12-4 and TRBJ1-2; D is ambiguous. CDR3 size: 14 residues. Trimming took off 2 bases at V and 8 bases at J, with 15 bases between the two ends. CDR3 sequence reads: CASSLFSQFQGYTF. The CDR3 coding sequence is TGTGCCAGCAGTTTATTTTCACAGTTCCAGGGCTACACCTTC.

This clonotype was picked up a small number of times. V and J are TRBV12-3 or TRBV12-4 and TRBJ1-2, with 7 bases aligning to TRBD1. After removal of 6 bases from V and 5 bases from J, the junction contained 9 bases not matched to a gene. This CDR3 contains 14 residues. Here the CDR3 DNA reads TGTGCCAGCAGGAGAACAGGGGAGGGGTATGGCTACACCTTC. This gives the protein CASRRTGEGYGYTF.

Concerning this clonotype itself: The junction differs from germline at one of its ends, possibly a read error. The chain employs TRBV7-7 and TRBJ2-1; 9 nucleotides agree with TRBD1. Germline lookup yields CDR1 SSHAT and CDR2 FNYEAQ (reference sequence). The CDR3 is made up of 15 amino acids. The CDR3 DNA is TGTGCTAGCAGCGCGGGCGGGACAGGGTCCGTTGAGCAGTTCTTC. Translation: CASSAGGTGSVEQFF.

The CDR3 loop reads CASTPGETQYF. The CDR3 DNA reads TGTGCCAGCACCCCAGGAGAGACCCAGTACTTC. The rearrangement links TRBV5-7 to TRBJ2-5, with no clear D. TRBV5-7 is marked as an open reading frame, function uncertain. The CDR3 loop spans 11 amino acids. V gave up 6 bases and J gave up 4 bases, with 7 bases separating them.

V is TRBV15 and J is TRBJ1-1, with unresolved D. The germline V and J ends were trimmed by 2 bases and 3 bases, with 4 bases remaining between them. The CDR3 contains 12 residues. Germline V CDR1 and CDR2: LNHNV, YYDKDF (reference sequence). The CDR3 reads CATSRSYTEAFF. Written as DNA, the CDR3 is TGTGCCACCAGCAGAAGCTACACTGAAGCTTTCTTT.

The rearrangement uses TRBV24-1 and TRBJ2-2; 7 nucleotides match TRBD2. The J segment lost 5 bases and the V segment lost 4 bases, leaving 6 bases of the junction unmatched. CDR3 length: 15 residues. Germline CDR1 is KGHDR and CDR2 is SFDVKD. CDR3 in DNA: TGTGCCACCAGTGAGGGAGGGGCAATTACCGGGGAGCTGTTTTTT. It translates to CATSEGGAITGELFF.

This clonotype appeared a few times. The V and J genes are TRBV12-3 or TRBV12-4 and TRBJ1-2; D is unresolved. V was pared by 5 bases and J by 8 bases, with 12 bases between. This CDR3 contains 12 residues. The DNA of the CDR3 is TGTGCCAGCAGTCCAGGACCTCCGGGCTACACCTTC. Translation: CASSPGPPGYTF.

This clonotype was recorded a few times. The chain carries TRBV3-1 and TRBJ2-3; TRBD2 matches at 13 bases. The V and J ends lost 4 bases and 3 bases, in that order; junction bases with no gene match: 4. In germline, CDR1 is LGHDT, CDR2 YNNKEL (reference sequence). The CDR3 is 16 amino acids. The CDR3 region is CASSRTSGSSTDTQYF. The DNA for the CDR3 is TGTGCCAGCAGCCGGACTAGCGGGAGTAGTACAGATACGCAGTATTTT.

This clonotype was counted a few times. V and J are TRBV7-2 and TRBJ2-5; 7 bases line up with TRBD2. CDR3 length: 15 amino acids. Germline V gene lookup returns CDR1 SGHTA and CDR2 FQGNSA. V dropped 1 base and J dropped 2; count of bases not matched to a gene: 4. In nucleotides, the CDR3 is TGTGCCAGCAGCTTAGAGACTAGCAGACAAGAGACCCAGTACTTC. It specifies CASSLETSRQETQYF. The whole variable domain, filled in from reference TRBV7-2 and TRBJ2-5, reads GAGVSQSPSNKVTEKGKDVELRCDPISGHTALYWYRQSLGQGLEFLIYFQGNSAPDKSGLPSDRFSAERTGGSVSTLTIQRTQQEDSAVYLCASSLETSRQETQYFGPGTRLLVL.